The clone carrying this T cell receptor (beta chain) came up a few times. Its antigen is undetermined. This entry is derived from a study of response to subunit inactivated influenza vaccine. Using its own MiXCR run on the RT-PCR reads, TCRdb lists one record per CDR3 protein. The sample shows about 520,000 distinct CDR3 sequences, about 25% of them seen only once. The germline V and J ends were trimmed by 0 bases and 7 bases, with 13 bases remaining between them. The CDR3 covers 15 residues. The germline CDR1 and CDR2 sequences are SGHRS and YFSETQ. Whole-study results and caveats: Only a handful of new T cells, the authors suggested, are recruited with each seasonal influenza vaccination.

The clonotype originates from a man aged 50 or older who received an inactivated influenza vaccine. V and J are TRBV5-1 and TRBJ1-4; TRBD1 might be the D (6 bases). Sequenced material: CD4+ T cells sorted from PBMCs, taken 4 to 6 days after vaccination. The CDR3 DNA reads TGCGCCAGCAGCTTGGATCCTGGGACATCTGAAAAACTGTTTTTT. It translates to CASSLDPGTSEKLFF.